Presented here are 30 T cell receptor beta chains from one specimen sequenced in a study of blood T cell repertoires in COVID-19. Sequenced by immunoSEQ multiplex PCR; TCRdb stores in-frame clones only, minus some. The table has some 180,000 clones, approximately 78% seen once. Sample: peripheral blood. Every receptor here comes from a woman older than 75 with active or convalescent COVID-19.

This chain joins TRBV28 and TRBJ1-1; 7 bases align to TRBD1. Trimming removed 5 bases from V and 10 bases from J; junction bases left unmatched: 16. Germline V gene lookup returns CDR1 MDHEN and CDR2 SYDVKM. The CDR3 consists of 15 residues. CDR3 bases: TGTGCCAGCAGTACCCCGGGACAGAGCCTCTTAAGAGCTTTCTTT. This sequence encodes CASSTPGQSLLRAFF.

The CDR3 sequence: CASSVGQGARLFQPQHF. CDR3 bases: TGTGCCAGCAGCGTCGGACAGGGGGCTAGATTGTTTCAGCCCCAGCATTTT. The V and J genes are TRBV5-6 and TRBJ1-5, with 11 positions matching TRBD1. This CDR3 spans 17 amino acids. Germline V gene data show CDR1 as SGHDT and CDR2 as YYEEEE. With 4 bases clipped from V and 6 bases from J, the junction kept 12 bases outside the gene matches.

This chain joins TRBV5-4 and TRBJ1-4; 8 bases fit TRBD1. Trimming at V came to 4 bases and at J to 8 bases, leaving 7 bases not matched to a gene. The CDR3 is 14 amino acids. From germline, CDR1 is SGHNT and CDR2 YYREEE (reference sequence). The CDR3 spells CASSRGQAGEKLFF. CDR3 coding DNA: TGTGCCAGCAGCCGGGGACAGGCGGGAGAAAAACTGTTTTTT.

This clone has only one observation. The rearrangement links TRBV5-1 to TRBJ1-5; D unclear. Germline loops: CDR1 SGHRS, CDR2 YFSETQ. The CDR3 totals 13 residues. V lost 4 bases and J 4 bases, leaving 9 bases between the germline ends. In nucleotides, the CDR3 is TGCGCCAGCAGCCTGCGGGCAAATCAGCCCCAGCATTTT. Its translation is CASSLRANQPQHF. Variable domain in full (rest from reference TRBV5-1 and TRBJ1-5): KAGVTQTPRYLIKTRGQQVTLSCSPISGHRSVSWYQQTPGQGLQFLFEYFSETQRNKGNFPGRFSGRQFSNSRSEMNVSTLELGDSALYLCASSLRANQPQHFGDGTRLSIL.

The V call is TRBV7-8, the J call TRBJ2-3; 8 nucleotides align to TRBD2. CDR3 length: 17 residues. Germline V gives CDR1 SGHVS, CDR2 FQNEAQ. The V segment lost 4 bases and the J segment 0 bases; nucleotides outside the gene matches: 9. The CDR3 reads CASSYPLAGSSTDTQYF. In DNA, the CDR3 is TGTGCCAGCAGCTACCCGCTAGCGGGTAGTAGCACAGATACGCAGTATTTT. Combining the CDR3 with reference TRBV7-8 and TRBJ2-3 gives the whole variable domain GAGVSQSPRYKVAKRGQDVALRCDPISGHVSLFWYQQALGQGPEFLTYFQNEAQLDKSGLPSDRFFAERPEGSVSTLKIQRTQQEDSAVYLCASSYPLAGSSTDTQYFGPGTRLTVL.

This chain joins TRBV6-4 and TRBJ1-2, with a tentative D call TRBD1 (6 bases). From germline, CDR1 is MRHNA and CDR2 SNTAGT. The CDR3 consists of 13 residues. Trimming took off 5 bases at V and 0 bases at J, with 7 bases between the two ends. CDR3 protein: CASSNRANYGYTF. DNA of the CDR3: TGTGCCAGCAGTAACAGGGCTAACTATGGCTACACCTTC.

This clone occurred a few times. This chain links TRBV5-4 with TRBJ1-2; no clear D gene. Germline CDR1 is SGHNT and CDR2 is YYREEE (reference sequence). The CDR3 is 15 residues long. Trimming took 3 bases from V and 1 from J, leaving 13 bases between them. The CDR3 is CASSYGGTDNYGYTF. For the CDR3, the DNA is TGTGCCAGCAGCTATGGCGGCACCGATAACTATGGCTACACCTTC.

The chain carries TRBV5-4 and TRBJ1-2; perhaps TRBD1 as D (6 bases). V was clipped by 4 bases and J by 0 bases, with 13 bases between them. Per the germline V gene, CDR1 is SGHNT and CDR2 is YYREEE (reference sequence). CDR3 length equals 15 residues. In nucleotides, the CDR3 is TGTGCCAGCAGCCGTGGGACAAATCCTAACTATGGCTACACCTTC. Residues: CASSRGTNPNYGYTF.

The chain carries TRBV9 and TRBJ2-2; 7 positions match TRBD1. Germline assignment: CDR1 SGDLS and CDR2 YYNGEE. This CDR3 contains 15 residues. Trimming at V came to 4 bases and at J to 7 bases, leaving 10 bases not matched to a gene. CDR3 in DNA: TGTGCCAGCAGCTCTTGGACAGGCTCCGGCGGGGAGCTGTTTTTT. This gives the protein CASSSWTGSGGELFF.

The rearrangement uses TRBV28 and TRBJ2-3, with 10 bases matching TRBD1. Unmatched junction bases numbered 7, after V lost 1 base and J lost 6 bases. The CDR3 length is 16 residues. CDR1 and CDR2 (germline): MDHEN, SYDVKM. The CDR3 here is CASSLFPGQGMDTQYF. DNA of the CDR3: TGTGCCAGCAGTTTATTTCCGGGACAGGGGATGGATACGCAGTATTTT.

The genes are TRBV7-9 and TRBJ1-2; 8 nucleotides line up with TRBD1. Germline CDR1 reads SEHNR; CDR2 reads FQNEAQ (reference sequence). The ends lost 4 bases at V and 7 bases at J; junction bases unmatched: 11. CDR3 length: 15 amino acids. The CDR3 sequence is CASSSQNVRGLGYTF. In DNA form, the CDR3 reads TGTGCCAGCAGCTCCCAGAATGTCAGGGGGCTTGGCTACACCTTC. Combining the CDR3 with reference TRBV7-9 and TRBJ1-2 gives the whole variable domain DTGVSQNPRHKITKRGQNVTFRCDPISEHNRLYWYRQTLGQGPEFLTYFQNEAQLEKSRLLSDRFSAERPKGSFSTLEIQRTEQGDSAMYLCASSSQNVRGLGYTFGSGTRLTVV.

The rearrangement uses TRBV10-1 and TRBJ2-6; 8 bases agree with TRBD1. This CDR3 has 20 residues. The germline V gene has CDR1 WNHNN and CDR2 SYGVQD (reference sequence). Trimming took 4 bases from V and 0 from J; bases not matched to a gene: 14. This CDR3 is CASSAGRQGAPYSGANVLTF. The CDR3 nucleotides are TGCGCCAGCAGTGCAGGTAGGCAGGGGGCTCCCTACTCTGGGGCCAACGTCCTGACTTTC.

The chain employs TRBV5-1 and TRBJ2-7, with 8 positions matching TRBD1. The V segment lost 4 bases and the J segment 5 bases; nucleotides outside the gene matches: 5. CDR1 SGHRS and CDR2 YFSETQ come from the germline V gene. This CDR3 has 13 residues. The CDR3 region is CASSKGQEDEQYF. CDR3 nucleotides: TGCGCCAGCAGCAAGGGACAGGAGGACGAGCAGTACTTC.

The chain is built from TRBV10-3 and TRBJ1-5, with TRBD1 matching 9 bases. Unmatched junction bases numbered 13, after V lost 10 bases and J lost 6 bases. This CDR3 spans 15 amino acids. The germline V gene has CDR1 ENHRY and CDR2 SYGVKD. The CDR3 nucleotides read TGTGCCACGTCCGGGACAGGGAATTTAGGTCAGCCCCAGCATTTT. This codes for CATSGTGNLGQPQHF.

CDR3 nucleotide sequence: TGTGCCAGCAGTTACCCCCGTGGGGGGGCCACCGGGGAGCTGTTTTTT. Residues: CASSYPRGGATGELFF. The genes are TRBV6-6 and TRBJ2-2; D might be TRBD2 (7 bases). The CDR3 has 16 amino acids. CDR1 MNHNY and CDR2 SVGAGI come from the germline V gene (reference sequence). Trimming stripped 2 bases from V and 4 bases from J, with 14 bases between.

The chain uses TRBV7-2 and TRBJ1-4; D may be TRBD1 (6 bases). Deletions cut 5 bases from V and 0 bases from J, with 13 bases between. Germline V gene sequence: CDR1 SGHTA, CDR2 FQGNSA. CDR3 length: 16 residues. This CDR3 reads CASSLTGRATNEKLFF. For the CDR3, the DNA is TGTGCCAGCAGCCTGACAGGTCGAGCAACTAATGAAAAACTGTTTTTT.

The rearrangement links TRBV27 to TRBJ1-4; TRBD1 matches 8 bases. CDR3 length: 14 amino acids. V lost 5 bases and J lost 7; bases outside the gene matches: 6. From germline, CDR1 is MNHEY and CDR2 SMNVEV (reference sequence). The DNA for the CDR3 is TGTGCCAGCAGTCGATTAGGACAGGGTGAAAAACTGTTTTTT. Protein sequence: CASSRLGQGEKLFF. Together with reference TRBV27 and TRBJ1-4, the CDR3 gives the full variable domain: EAQVTQNPRYLITVTGKKLTVTCSQNMNHEYMSWYRQDPGLGLRQIYYSMNVEVTDKGDVPEGYKVSRKEKRNFPLILESPSPNQTSLYFCASSRLGQGEKLFFGSGTQLSVL.

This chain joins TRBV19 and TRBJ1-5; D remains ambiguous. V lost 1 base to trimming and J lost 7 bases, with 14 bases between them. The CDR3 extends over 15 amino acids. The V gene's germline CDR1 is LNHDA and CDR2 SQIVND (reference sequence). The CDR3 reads CASSIGSWAHQPQHF. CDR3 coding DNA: TGTGCCAGTAGTATAGGTTCTTGGGCCCACCAGCCCCAGCATTTT.

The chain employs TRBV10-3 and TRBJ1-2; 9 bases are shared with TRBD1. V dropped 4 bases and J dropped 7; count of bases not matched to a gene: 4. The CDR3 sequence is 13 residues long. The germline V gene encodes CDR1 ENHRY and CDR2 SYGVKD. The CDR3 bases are TGTGCCATCAGTGGGGACAGGGTCCTTGGCTACACCTTC. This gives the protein CAISGDRVLGYTF.

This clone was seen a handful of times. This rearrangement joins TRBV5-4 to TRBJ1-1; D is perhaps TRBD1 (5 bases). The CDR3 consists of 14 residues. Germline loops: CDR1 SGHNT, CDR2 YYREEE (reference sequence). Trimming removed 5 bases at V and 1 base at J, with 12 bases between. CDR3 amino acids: CASSPGYPNTEAFF. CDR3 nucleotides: TGTGCCAGCAGTCCAGGGTATCCGAACACTGAAGCTTTCTTT.

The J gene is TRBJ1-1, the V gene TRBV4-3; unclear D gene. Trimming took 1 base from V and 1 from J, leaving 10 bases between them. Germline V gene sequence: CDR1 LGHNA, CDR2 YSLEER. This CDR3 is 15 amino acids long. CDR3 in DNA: TGCGCCAGCAGCCAAGGCCGCGGGTCGAACACTGAAGCTTTCTTT. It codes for CASSQGRGSNTEAFF.

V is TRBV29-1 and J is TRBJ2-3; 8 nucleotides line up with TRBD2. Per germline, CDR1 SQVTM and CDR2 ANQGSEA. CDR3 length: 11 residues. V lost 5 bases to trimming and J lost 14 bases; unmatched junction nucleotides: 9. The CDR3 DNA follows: TGCAGCGTTAATAGCGGGAATAAGGGGTATTTT. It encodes CSVNSGNKGYF.

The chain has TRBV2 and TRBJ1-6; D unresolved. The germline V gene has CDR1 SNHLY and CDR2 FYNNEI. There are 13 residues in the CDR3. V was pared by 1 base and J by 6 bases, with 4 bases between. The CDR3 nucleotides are TGTGCCAGCAGTGAAGGGGCTAATTCACCCCTCCACTTT. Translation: CASSEGANSPLHF.

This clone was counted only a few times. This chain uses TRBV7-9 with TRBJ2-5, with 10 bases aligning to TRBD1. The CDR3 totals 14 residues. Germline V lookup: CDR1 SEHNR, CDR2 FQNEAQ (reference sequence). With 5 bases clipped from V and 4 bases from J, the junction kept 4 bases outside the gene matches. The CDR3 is CASSARTGGETQYF. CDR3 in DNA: TGTGCCAGCAGCGCCCGGACAGGGGGAGAGACCCAGTACTTC.

Written as DNA, the CDR3 is TGTGCCAGTAGTATGGGCCAGGGTGGTTGGGAGACCCAGTACTTC. It is translated as CASSMGQGGWETQYF. The chain combines TRBV19 with TRBJ2-5; tentative D call: TRBD1 (5 bases). Germline CDR1 reads LNHDA; CDR2 reads SQIVND (reference sequence). The V end lost 3 bases, the J end lost 5 bases, and 16 bases lay between the germline ends. The CDR3 length is 15 residues.

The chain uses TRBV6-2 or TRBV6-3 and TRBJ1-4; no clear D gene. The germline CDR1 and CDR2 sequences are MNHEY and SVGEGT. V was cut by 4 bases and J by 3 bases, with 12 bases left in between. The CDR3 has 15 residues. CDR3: CASSSNWRANEKLFF. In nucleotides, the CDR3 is TGTGCCAGCAGTTCAAACTGGAGGGCTAATGAAAAACTGTTTTTT.

CDR3 in DNA: TGTGCCAGCAGCAACCAGAAGAAAAAACAAAACACAGATACGCAGTATTTT. Encoded protein: CASSNQKKKQNTDTQYF. The chain links TRBV21-1 to TRBJ2-3; the table's D call, TRBD1, was not checked against the DNA. TRBV21-1 represents a pseudogene. The CDR3 is 17 residues long.

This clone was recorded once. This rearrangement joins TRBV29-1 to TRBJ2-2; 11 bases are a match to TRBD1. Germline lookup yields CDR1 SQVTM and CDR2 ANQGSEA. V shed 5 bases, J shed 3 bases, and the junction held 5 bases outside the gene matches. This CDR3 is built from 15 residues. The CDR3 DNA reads TGCAGCGTTACGGGGACAGGGGGTTACACCGGGGAGCTGTTTTTT. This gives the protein CSVTGTGGYTGELFF.

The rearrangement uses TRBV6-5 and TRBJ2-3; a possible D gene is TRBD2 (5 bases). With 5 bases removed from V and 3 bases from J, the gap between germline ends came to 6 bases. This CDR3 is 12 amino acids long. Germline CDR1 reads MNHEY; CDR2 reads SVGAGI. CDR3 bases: TGTGCCAGCAGTAGGACTACAGATACGCAGTATTTT. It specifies CASSRTTDTQYF.

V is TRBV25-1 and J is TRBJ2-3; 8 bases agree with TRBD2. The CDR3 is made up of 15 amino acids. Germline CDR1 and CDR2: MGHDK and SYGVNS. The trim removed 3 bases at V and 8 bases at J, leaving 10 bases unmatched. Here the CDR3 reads CASSDIGGAMGTQYF. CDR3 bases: TGTGCCAGCAGTGACATCGGGGGGGCCATGGGTACGCAGTATTTT.